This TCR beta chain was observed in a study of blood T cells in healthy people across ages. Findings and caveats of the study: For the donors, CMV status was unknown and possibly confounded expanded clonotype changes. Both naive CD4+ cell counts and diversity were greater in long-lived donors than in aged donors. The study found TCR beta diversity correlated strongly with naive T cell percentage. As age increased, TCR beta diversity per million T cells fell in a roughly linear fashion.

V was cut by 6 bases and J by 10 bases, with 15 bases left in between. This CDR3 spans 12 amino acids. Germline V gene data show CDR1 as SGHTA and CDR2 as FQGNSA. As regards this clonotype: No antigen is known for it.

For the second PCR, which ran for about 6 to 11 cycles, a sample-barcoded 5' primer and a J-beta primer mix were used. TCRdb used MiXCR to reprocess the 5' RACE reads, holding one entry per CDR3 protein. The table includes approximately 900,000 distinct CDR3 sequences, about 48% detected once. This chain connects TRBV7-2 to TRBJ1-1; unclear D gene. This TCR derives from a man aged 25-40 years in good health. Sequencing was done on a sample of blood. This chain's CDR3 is CASSYLRPPAFF. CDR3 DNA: TGTGCCAGCAGTTACTTACGACCCCCAGCTTTCTTT.